These 15 T cell receptor beta chains share one sample of origin, sequenced in a study of T cell changes during pregnancy in multiple sclerosis. Only in-frame clones appear in the TCRdb table, and some are missing; sequencing was by immunoSEQ multiplex PCR. The profile shows nearly 80,000 clones, more than 80% of them singletons. The source material was CD4+ T cells from peripheral blood mononuclear cells, sampled before pregnancy. The receptors here all came from a female donor with multiple sclerosis, enrolled in a pregnancy study.

This sequence joins TRBV27 and TRBJ2-1; 12 nucleotides line up with TRBD1. Germline V gene lookup returns CDR1 MNHEY and CDR2 SMNVEV (reference sequence). V lost 6 bases to trimming and J lost 5 bases; unmatched junction nucleotides: 8. The CDR3 is made up of 16 amino acids. The CDR3 nucleotides are TGTGCCAGCAGCCATTGGGGACAGGGGGCGAACAATGAGCAGTTCTTC. Protein: CASSHWGQGANNEQFF.

This sequence joins TRBV29-1 and TRBJ2-1; a weak D match, TRBD2 (5 bases). V was clipped by 4 bases and J by 7 bases, with 11 bases between them. In germline, CDR1 is SQVTM, CDR2 ANQGSEA. The CDR3 totals 12 residues. The CDR3 here is CSVGVRGNEQFF. In nucleotides, the CDR3 is TGCAGCGTTGGGGTTCGGGGTAATGAGCAGTTCTTC.

The chain uses TRBV5-1 and TRBJ2-7, with 8 bases that match TRBD1. V trimming: 4 bases; J trimming: 3 bases; junction bases outside the gene matches: 3. The germline CDR1 and CDR2 sequences are SGHRS and YFSETQ. The CDR3 spans 13 residues. CDR3 coding DNA: TGCGCCAGCAGCCAGGGACAGGACTACGAGCAGTACTTC. Its protein product is CASSQGQDYEQYF.

J is TRBJ2-5 and V is TRBV7-7, with 8 bases that match TRBD1. The germline V gene has CDR1 SSHAT and CDR2 FNYEAQ (reference sequence). This CDR3 spans 14 amino acids. V trimming: 5 bases; J trimming: 4 bases; junction bases outside the gene matches: 6. CDR3 region: CASSMDRVGETQYF. The CDR3 DNA reads as TGTGCCAGCAGCATGGACAGGGTGGGAGAGACCCAGTACTTC. Full variable domain (missing parts from reference TRBV7-7 and TRBJ2-5): GAGVSQSPRYKVTKRGQDVTLRCDPISSHATLYWYQQALGQGPEFLTYFNYEAQPDKSGLPSDRFSAERPEGSISTLTIQRTEQRDSAMYRCASSMDRVGETQYFGPGTRLLVL.

The chain recombines TRBV30 with TRBJ1-4; D unclear. Germline CDR1 is GTSNPN and CDR2 is SVGIG (reference sequence). Trimming cost V 8 bases and J 5 bases, with 12 bases left between them. This CDR3 spans 12 amino acids. The CDR3 DNA reads as TGTGCCGGGATGGAGGAAAATGAAAAACTGTTTTTT. Its translation: CAGMEENEKLFF.

The V call is TRBV12-5, the J call TRBJ1-5; maybe TRBD1 (6 bases). V dropped 0 bases and J dropped 3 bases, with 12 bases sitting between them. Germline V gene sequence: CDR1 LGHNT, CDR2 FRNRAP. The length of the CDR3 is 16 residues. CDR3 nucleotides: TGTGCTAGTGGTTTGGTAGGGGGGGGCAACAATCAGCCCCAGCATTTT. Translating gives CASGLVGGGNNQPQHF.

The chain is built from TRBV6-1 and TRBJ2-7; 8 positions agree with TRBD1. This CDR3 region has 14 residues. Trimming took 8 bases from V and 8 from J; bases not matched to a gene: 14. Germline CDR1 reads MNHNS; CDR2 reads SASEGT. For the CDR3, the DNA is TGTGCCAGCGGAGGACAGGGTAGGGTGCAACAGCAGTACTTC. Encoded protein: CASGGQGRVQQQYF.

The rearrangement joins TRBV30 to TRBJ1-3, with D unresolved. V was pared by 3 bases and J by 0 bases, with 12 bases between. The CDR3 is made up of 15 amino acids. CDR1 is GTSNPN, CDR2 SVGIG, per germline (reference sequence). The CDR3 DNA sequence: TGTGCCTGGAGAGAGGAGCAAGACTCTGGAAACACCATATATTTT. Protein sequence: CAWREEQDSGNTIYF. The whole variable domain, filled in from reference TRBV30 and TRBJ1-3, reads SQTIHQWPATLVQPVGSPLSLECTVEGTSNPNLYWYRQAAGRGLQLLFYSVGIGQISSEVPQNLSASRPQDRQFILSSKKLLLSDSGFYLCAWREEQDSGNTIYFGEGSWLTVV.

The V and J genes are TRBV5-5 and TRBJ2-2, with TRBD2 matching over 10 bases. CDR1 is SGHKS and CDR2 is YYEKEE in the germline V gene (reference sequence). The CDR3 is made up of 18 amino acids. Germline trimming cut 1 base from V and 0 bases from J; bases unmatched to any gene: 6. The CDR3 loop is CASSLIQRGGANTGELFF. The CDR3 DNA follows: TGTGCCAGCAGCTTGATCCAGCGGGGGGGCGCGAACACCGGGGAGCTGTTTTTT.

The V and J genes are TRBV5-1 and TRBJ2-7; D possibly corresponds to TRBD2 (6 bases). The germline V and J ends were trimmed by 3 bases and 2 bases, with 9 bases remaining between them. Germline CDR1 is SGHRS and CDR2 is YFSETQ. The CDR3 is made up of 13 amino acids. CDR3 protein: CASSWDLAYEQYF. The CDR3 nucleotides read TGCGCCAGCAGCTGGGACTTGGCCTACGAGCAGTACTTC.

This sequence joins TRBV12-2 and TRBJ1-4; the DNA was not used to check the table's D call, TRBD1. TRBV12-2 is a pseudogene locus. The CDR3 is made up of 17 amino acids. The CDR3 DNA is TGTGCCAAGTTCCGGACAGGGGTAGGCTCAACTAATGAAAAACTGTTTTTT. Translation gives CAKFRTGVGSTNEKLFF.

Here the CDR3 DNA reads TGCGCCAGCAGCCCCCGGCTGGCTAGCGGTAGCACAGATACGCAGTATTTT. This gives the protein CASSPRLASGSTDTQYF. J is TRBJ2-3 and V is TRBV5-1, with 7 bases matching TRBD2. The V and J ends lost 4 bases and 0 bases, in that order; junction bases with no gene match: 11. Germline lookup yields CDR1 SGHRS and CDR2 YFSETQ. CDR3 length: 17 amino acids.

This clone appeared once. J is TRBJ2-2 and V is TRBV6-1, with TRBD2 matching over 8 bases. This CDR3 is built from 15 residues. Germline V gene data show CDR1 as MNHNS and CDR2 as SASEGT. The V segment lost 1 base and the J segment 7 bases; nucleotides outside the gene matches: 5. CDR3 amino acids: CASSEDGRAFGELFF. The CDR3 DNA is TGTGCCAGCAGTGAAGACGGGAGGGCCTTCGGGGAGCTGTTTTTT.

The V gene is TRBV5-1, the J gene TRBJ2-7, with a tentative D call TRBD2 (5 bases). The CDR3 runs 13 residues. Germline V gene lookup returns CDR1 SGHRS and CDR2 YFSETQ. V lost 1 base and J lost 2, with 7 bases in between. As DNA, the CDR3 is TGCGCCAGCAGCTTGTCCGGGACCTACGAGCAGTACTTC. The encoded protein is CASSLSGTYEQYF.

The gene calls are TRBV6-5 and TRBJ1-1; D unclear. Trimming left V 8 bases short and J 0 bases short, with 16 bases between. The CDR3 is made up of 15 amino acids. The germline CDR1 and CDR2 sequences are MNHEY and SVGAGI. This chain's CDR3 is CASAYTGLVNTEAFF. The CDR3 DNA reads as TGTGCCAGCGCGTACACCGGACTTGTGAACACTGAAGCTTTCTTT.